The 21 T cell receptor beta chains below come from one sample, sequenced in a study of identical twins. Each CDR3 protein gets one entry after TCRdb re-called the 5' RACE reads with MiXCR. The top ten clones hold approximately 12% of a sample with about 100,000 distinct CDR3 sequences, 5.9% of them seen once. The sequenced sample was memory T cells sorted from blood. Every receptor here comes from a woman in her forties or fifties in good health.

The sample holds many counts of this clonotype. The J gene is TRBJ2-7, the V gene TRBV29-1; possible D gene TRBD1, 7 bases. This CDR3 has 14 amino acids. With 1 base removed from V and 3 bases from J, the gap between germline ends came to 13 bases. Germline CDR1 is SQVTM and CDR2 is ANQGSEA. The CDR3 spells CSVEVGGGFYEQYF. CDR3 nucleotide sequence: TGCAGCGTTGAAGTAGGAGGGGGCTTCTACGAGCAGTACTTC.

In this sample, this clonotype turned up many times. The chain joins TRBV12-3 or TRBV12-4 to TRBJ1-5; TRBD1 matches at 10 bases. Trimming removed 3 bases from V and 5 bases from J; junction bases left unmatched: 7. CDR3 length: 16 amino acids. CDR3 coding DNA: TGTGCCAGCAGTTTTAGGGTAGGGACAGGGGATCAGCCCCAGCATTTT. Protein sequence: CASSFRVGTGDQPQHF.

The table lists this clonotype with many counts. CDR3 amino acids: CASSFGFRGKGGYTF. CDR3 DNA: TGTGCCAGCAGTTTCGGCTTCAGGGGGAAAGGTGGCTACACCTTC. The J gene is TRBJ1-2, the V gene TRBV12-3 or TRBV12-4; 7 bases line up with TRBD1. V dropped 3 bases and J dropped 7; count of bases not matched to a gene: 11. The CDR3 has 15 amino acids.

This clonotype has only a few counts. The junction shows a germline mismatch at one end, possibly a read error. The genes are TRBV2 and TRBJ2-5; a weak D match, TRBD1 (5 bases). Per germline, CDR1 SNHLY and CDR2 FYNNEI. This CDR3 spans 13 amino acids. CDR3 nucleotide sequence: TGTGCCAGCAGCGAAGACAGACAAGAGACCCAGTACTTC. It is translated as CASSEDRQETQYF.

The sample holds many counts of this clonotype. The rearrangement links TRBV7-9 to TRBJ2-1; D is perhaps TRBD2 (5 bases). Germline V gene lookup returns CDR1 SEHNR and CDR2 FQNEAQ (reference sequence). The length of the CDR3 is 13 residues. Trimming removed 9 bases from V and 7 bases from J, with 16 bases in between. In nucleotides, the CDR3 is TGTGCCAGGGGGTCCCTGAAGCGGAATGAGCAGTTCTTC. Translation: CARGSLKRNEQFF.

The table lists this clonotype with many counts. This chain joins TRBV7-8 and TRBJ2-2; no firm D call. This CDR3 is built from 11 residues. The ends were cut back, 8 bases at V and 6 bases at J, with 7 bases in the middle. Germline loops: CDR1 SGHVS, CDR2 FQNEAQ. The CDR3 DNA reads TGTGCCAGCTCGCGTGCCGGGGAGCTGTTTTTT. It is translated as CASSRAGELFF.

The table lists this clonotype with a few counts. This sequence joins TRBV12-3 or TRBV12-4 and TRBJ1-1; unclear D gene. Trimming removed 3 bases from V and 1 base from J, with 9 bases in between. CDR3 length equals 14 residues. The CDR3 is CASSFHPRNTEAFF. The CDR3 DNA sequence: TGTGCCAGCAGTTTTCACCCCCGGAACACTGAAGCTTTCTTT.

Many counts were recorded for this clonotype. The gene calls are TRBV29-1 and TRBJ2-1, with 8 bases that match TRBD2. Germline V CDR1 and CDR2: SQVTM, ANQGSEA. This CDR3 is 13 amino acids long. Losses at the gene ends were 7 bases for V and 10 bases for J; bases not matched to a gene: 12. This CDR3 is CSAGLAENGEQFF. CDR3 sequence (DNA): TGCAGCGCTGGACTAGCTGAGAACGGGGAGCAGTTCTTC.

This clonotype was detected many times. The chain has TRBV6-1 and TRBJ2-4, with D perhaps matching TRBD2 (5 bases). The CDR3 runs to 18 residues. Germline V CDR1 and CDR2: MNHNS, SASEGT. V lost 0 bases and J lost 7, with 22 bases in between. CDR3 nucleotide sequence: TGTGCCAGCAGTGAAGCGCTGGCGGGTTTGGTTGTGGGCAACATTCAGTACTTC. This sequence encodes CASSEALAGLVVGNIQYF.

This clonotype was counted many times. V gene TRBV5-6 combines with J gene TRBJ1-2, with D perhaps TRBD1 (5 bases). Deletions cut 6 bases from V and 0 bases from J, with 12 bases between. From germline, CDR1 is SGHDT and CDR2 YYEEEE. This CDR3 comprises 14 residues. CDR3 sequence: CASKSWGANYGYTF. DNA for the CDR3: TGTGCCAGCAAGTCTTGGGGCGCTAACTATGGCTACACCTTC.

This clonotype was counted at least ten times. V usage is TRBV20-1 and J usage is TRBJ2-3, with D perhaps matching TRBD2 (6 bases). The CDR3 consists of 14 residues. The V gene lost 3 bases and the J gene lost 8 bases, with 18 bases spanning the gap. CDR1 and CDR2 (germline): DFQATT, SNEGSKA (reference sequence). CDR3 region: CSARPPTGLFTQYF. The CDR3 DNA is TGCAGTGCTAGGCCCCCTACCGGACTATTTACGCAGTATTTT.

The sample holds many counts of this clonotype. The chain carries TRBV6-2 or TRBV6-3 and TRBJ2-2; 9 positions match TRBD2. The CDR3 consists of 17 residues. V trimming: 1 base; J trimming: 5 bases; junction bases outside the gene matches: 8. Germline V gives CDR1 MNHEY, CDR2 SVGEGT. The CDR3 is CASSYLAGGPWTGELFF. The CDR3, as DNA: TGTGCCAGCAGTTACTTGGCGGGAGGGCCTTGGACCGGGGAGCTGTTTTTT.

This clonotype was seen repeatedly, ten times or more. The CDR3 is CSARQSGTSGRNEQFF. The CDR3 DNA is TGCAGTGCTAGACAATCCGGGACTAGCGGGAGAAATGAGCAGTTCTTC. This chain links TRBV20-1 with TRBJ2-1, with 14 bases fitting TRBD2. Germline CDR1 DFQATT, CDR2 SNEGSKA (reference sequence). The CDR3 has 16 amino acids. Germline trimming cut 2 bases from V and 7 bases from J; bases unmatched to any gene: 7.

This clonotype was observed at least ten times. V is TRBV7-2 and J is TRBJ1-4, with D perhaps matching TRBD1 (5 bases). There are 15 residues in the CDR3. CDR1 is SGHTA and CDR2 is FQGNSA in the germline V gene. V was trimmed by 3 bases and J by 7 bases, leaving 15 bases between them. Written as DNA, the CDR3 is TGTGCCAGCAGCTTGACGGACGGGGGGGGTGAAAAACTGTTTTTT. It translates to CASSLTDGGGEKLFF. The variable domain in full, with the rest retrieved from reference TRBV7-2 and TRBJ1-4, is GAGVSQSPSNKVTEKGKDVELRCDPISGHTALYWYRQSLGQGLEFLIYFQGNSAPDKSGLPSDRFSAERTGGSVSTLTIQRTQQEDSAVYLCASSLTDGGGEKLFFGSGTQLSVL.

This clonotype was seen at least ten times. CDR3 sequence reads: CSARDRGAGGPTHNEQFF. CDR3 in DNA: TGCAGTGCTAGAGATAGGGGGGCGGGAGGGCCTACCCACAATGAGCAGTTCTTC. V usage is TRBV20-1 and J usage is TRBJ2-1, with 9 positions matching TRBD2. J gave up 5 bases and V 0 bases, and 14 bases lay outside the gene matches. Germline-derived CDR1 and CDR2 are DFQATT and SNEGSKA (reference sequence). This CDR3 contains 18 residues.

This clonotype was seen at least ten times. The V gene is TRBV12-3 or TRBV12-4, the J gene TRBJ1-1; D is unresolved. The V gene lost 3 bases and the J gene lost 0 bases, with 8 bases spanning the gap. This CDR3 has 14 residues. CDR3: CASSFFGMNTEAFF. CDR3 in DNA: TGTGCCAGCAGTTTTTTTGGCATGAACACTGAAGCTTTCTTT.

This clonotype has a handful of counts. V and J are TRBV6-1 and TRBJ1-1, with a possible D match to TRBD1 (6 bases). The CDR3 length is 13 residues. Trimming removed 6 bases from V and 10 bases from J, with 18 bases in between. Germline V gene lookup returns CDR1 MNHNS and CDR2 SASEGT. CDR3 bases: TGTGCCAGCAGACCCCTTGAACAGGGTGGAGCTTTCTTT. It specifies CASRPLEQGGAFF.

The sample holds many counts of this clonotype. The J gene is TRBJ1-1, the V gene TRBV11-2; D uncertain. Trimming left V 4 bases short and J 2 bases short, with 11 bases between. Germline assignment: CDR1 SGHAT and CDR2 FQNNGV. The CDR3 spans 14 residues. CDR3 bases: TGTGCCAGCAGCTCATCCTACAGCAACACTGAAGCTTTCTTT. It encodes CASSSSYSNTEAFF.

This clonotype has only a few counts. The chain uses TRBV3-1 and TRBJ1-6; D is uncertain. Per the germline V gene, CDR1 is LGHDT and CDR2 is YNNKEL (reference sequence). V dropped 6 bases and J dropped 5 bases, with 8 bases sitting between them. This CDR3 spans 13 amino acids. The CDR3 DNA sequence: TGTGCCAGCAGGGGAGTAGATAATTCACCCCTCCACTTT. This gives the protein CASRGVDNSPLHF.

This clonotype was picked up a small number of times. The genes are TRBV19 and TRBJ1-5; 8 bases are a match to TRBD1. The junction had 1 base not matched to a gene; V was cut back by 2 bases and J by 4 bases. The CDR3 loop spans 14 amino acids. Germline CDR1 LNHDA, CDR2 SQIVND (reference sequence). For the CDR3, the DNA is TGTGCCAGTAGTATAACAGGGGGAAATCAGCCCCAGCATTTT. Translation gives CASSITGGNQPQHF. The full variable domain, completed using reference TRBV19 and TRBJ1-5, is DGGITQSPKYLFRKEGQNVTLSCEQNLNHDAMYWYRQDPGQGLRLIYYSQIVNDFQKGDIAEGYSVSREKKESFPLTVTSAQKNPTAFYLCASSITGGNQPQHFGDGTRLSIL.

Many counts were recorded for this clonotype. The chain couples TRBV3-1 to TRBJ2-1; 7 bases agree with TRBD2. V lost 0 bases and J lost 0; bases outside the gene matches: 5. The CDR3 runs 17 residues. Germline CDR1 is LGHDT and CDR2 is YNNKEL (reference sequence). The CDR3 loop reads CASSQDLTSDSYNEQFF. CDR3 sequence (DNA): TGTGCCAGCAGCCAAGACCTAACTAGCGACTCCTACAATGAGCAGTTCTTC.